Reported below is one T cell receptor (beta chain). The data were obtained in a study of blood T cell repertoires in COVID-19. The method was immunoSEQ multiplex PCR; TCRdb's version includes in-frame clones alone and lacks a portion of them. The sample holds over 85,000 clones, about 72% seen once. V was cut by 2 bases and J by 0 bases, with 8 bases left in between. The germline V gene has CDR1 SGHVS and CDR2 FQNEAQ. The CDR3 loop spans 15 amino acids. This clonotype was sampled from a woman in her sixties or seventies with acute or convalescent COVID-19. Sequenced input: peripheral blood. V usage is TRBV7-8 and J usage is TRBJ1-3, with D unclear. The CDR3 DNA is TGTGCCAGCAGCTTATGGGCTGACTCTGGAAACACCATATATTTT. It specifies CASSLWADSGNTIYF.